These T cell receptor beta chains were read from a single sample in a study of regulatory T cells in long-lasting Graves disease. TCRdb re-analysed the multiplex PCR reads in MiXCR, keeping a single row per CDR3 protein. The sample carries more than 450,000 distinct CDR3 sequences, about 12% recorded once. The sample also formed part of further work on T cells in Graves' hyperthyroidism and ophthalmopathy.

The source material was peripheral blood mononuclear cells (PBMCs), sampled at new diagnosis, from a patient treated with antithyroid drugs. These receptors originate from a young woman with Graves disease. Both conserved end residues are part of each CDR3. D genes are given only for firm matches. Clone sizes are given selectively: once, few, many, or a class where the clone is expanded.

D gene: .; clone size: few; V gene: TRBV27; J gene: TRBJ1-4; CDR3 protein: CASSLNRLAGKWDLFF; CDR3 DNA: TGTGCCAGCAGTTTAAATAGGTTGGCAGGGAAGTGGGACCTGTTTTTT
D gene: .; clone size: many; V gene: TRBV20-1; J gene: TRBJ1-6; CDR3 protein: CSARPEDGGNSPLHF; CDR3 DNA: TGCAGTGCTAGACCCGAGGATGGGGGAAATTCACCCCTCCACTTT
D gene: .; clone size: many; V gene: TRBV2; J gene: TRBJ2-4; CDR3 protein: CASRVVVAKNIQYF; CDR3 DNA: TGTGCCAGCAGGGTCGTAGTAGCCAAAAACATTCAGTACTTC
D gene: .; clone size: many; V gene: TRBV16; J gene: TRBJ1-6; CDR3 protein: CASSPSGVYNSPLHF; CDR3 DNA: TGTGCCAGCAGCCCTTCCGGAGTCTATAATTCACCCCTCCACTTT
D gene: TRBD2; clone size: .; V gene: TRBV28; J gene: TRBJ2-7; CDR3 protein: CASSPRQTSPGLASYEQYF; CDR3 DNA: TGTGCCAGCAGTCCCCGACAGACTAGCCCGGGACTAGCGTCCTACGAGCAGTACTTC
D gene: TRBD1; clone size: many; V gene: TRBV7-2; J gene: TRBJ2-2; CDR3 protein: CASNLQGANTGELFF; CDR3 DNA: TGTGCCAGCAACCTACAGGGGGCGAACACCGGGGAGCTGTTTTTT
D gene: .; clone size: many; V gene: TRBV6-1; J gene: TRBJ1-1; CDR3 protein: CASSPGGGGRTEAFF; CDR3 DNA: TGTGCCAGCAGCCCCGGGGGAGGTGGCCGAACTGAAGCTTTCTTT
D gene: .; clone size: few; V gene: TRBV9; J gene: TRBJ2-1; CDR3 protein: CASSRLGGTYNEQFF; CDR3 DNA: TGTGCCAGCAGCCGATTGGGTGGAACCTACAATGAGCAGTTCTTC
D gene: TRBD1; clone size: .; V gene: TRBV30; J gene: TRBJ2-6; CDR3 protein: CAWVRDRAGANVLTF; CDR3 DNA: TGTGCCTGGGTTCGTGACAGGGCTGGGGCCAACGTCCTGACTTTC
D gene: .; clone size: many; V gene: TRBV14; J gene: TRBJ2-7; CDR3 protein: CASSLPGLEQYF; CDR3 DNA: TGTGCCAGCAGCCTCCCGGGCTTGGAGCAGTACTTC
D gene: TRBD2; clone size: few; V gene: TRBV5-4; J gene: TRBJ2-1; CDR3 protein: CASSPGLATYEQFF; CDR3 DNA: TGTGCCAGCAGCCCGGGACTAGCAACGTATGAGCAGTTCTTC
D gene: .; clone size: many; V gene: TRBV12-3/TRBV12-4; J gene: TRBJ1-3; CDR3 protein: CASSFGGTGNTIYF; CDR3 DNA: TGTGCCAGCAGTTTTGGGGGAACAGGAAACACCATATATTTT
D gene: TRBD1; clone size: few; V gene: TRBV29-1; J gene: TRBJ1-1; CDR3 protein: CSAATGGTEAFF; CDR3 DNA: TGCAGCGCCGCGACAGGGGGCACTGAAGCTTTCTTT
D gene: .; clone size: many; V gene: TRBV28; J gene: TRBJ1-6; CDR3 protein: CASLSVSHSPLHF; CDR3 DNA: TGTGCCAGCCTCTCGGTCAGCCACTCACCCCTCCACTTT
D gene: .; clone size: many; V gene: TRBV5-6; J gene: TRBJ2-5; CDR3 protein: CASSITAAETQYF; CDR3 DNA: TGTGCCAGCAGTATTACCGCCGCGGAGACCCAGTACTTC
D gene: TRBD2; clone size: .; V gene: TRBV20-1; J gene: TRBJ2-7; CDR3 protein: CSARTSATYEQYF; CDR3 DNA: TGCAGTGCTAGAACTAGCGCAACCTACGAGCAGTACTTC
D gene: .; clone size: .; V gene: TRBV27; J gene: TRBJ1-1; CDR3 protein: CATRRSTEAFF; CDR3 DNA: TGTGCCACTCGCAGGAGCACTGAAGCTTTCTTT
D gene: .; clone size: few; V gene: TRBV15; J gene: TRBJ2-7; CDR3 protein: CATSQGRSAYEQYF; CDR3 DNA: TGTGCCACCAGCCAGGGGCGGAGTGCCTACGAGCAGTACTTC
D gene: .; clone size: many; V gene: TRBV27; J gene: TRBJ1-2; CDR3 protein: CASSLAGAPLSGYTF; CDR3 DNA: TGTGCCAGCAGTTTGGCGGGGGCACCGCTGTCAGGCTACACCTTC
D gene: .; clone size: .; V gene: TRBV18; J gene: TRBJ1-5; CDR3 protein: CASSEGFEDQPQHF; CDR3 DNA: TGTGCCAGCTCAGAGGGATTCGAAGATCAGCCCCAGCATTTT
D gene: .; clone size: .; V gene: TRBV6-2/TRBV6-3; J gene: TRBJ2-3; CDR3 protein: CASSYRFGSSDTQYF; CDR3 DNA: TGTGCCAGCAGTTATCGCTTTGGGTCTTCAGATACGCAGTATTTT
D gene: .; clone size: few; V gene: TRBV6-9; J gene: TRBJ1-5; CDR3 protein: CASSYESTPNQPQHF; CDR3 DNA: TGTGCCAGCAGTTACGAATCCACCCCCAATCAGCCCCAGCATTTT
D gene: .; clone size: many; V gene: TRBV27; J gene: TRBJ1-2; CDR3 protein: CASSPTGAYGYTF; CDR3 DNA: TGTGCCAGCAGTCCGACAGGAGCATATGGCTACACCTTC
D gene: TRBD2; clone size: few; V gene: TRBV9; J gene: TRBJ2-1; CDR3 protein: CASSGTSGSGEQFF; CDR3 DNA: TGTGCCAGCAGCGGTACTAGCGGGAGCGGTGAGCAGTTCTTC
D gene: TRBD1; clone size: many; V gene: TRBV3-1; J gene: TRBJ2-7; CDR3 protein: CASSQGQGYEQYF; CDR3 DNA: TGCGCCAGCAGCCAGGGACAGGGCTACGAGCAGTACTTC
D gene: .; clone size: many; V gene: TRBV12-3/TRBV12-4; J gene: TRBJ2-3; CDR3 protein: CASSFGPPWEDTQYF; CDR3 DNA: TGTGCCAGCAGTTTCGGCCCCCCCTGGGAAGATACGCAGTATTTT
D gene: TRBD1; clone size: many; V gene: TRBV28; J gene: TRBJ1-1; CDR3 protein: CASSPTGLGVTEAFF; CDR3 DNA: TGTGCCAGCAGCCCGACAGGGTTGGGGGTCACTGAAGCTTTCTTT
D gene: .; clone size: many; V gene: TRBV9; J gene: TRBJ1-1; CDR3 protein: CASSAGTAGTEAFF; CDR3 DNA: TGTGCCAGCAGCGCCGGGACCGCGGGCACTGAAGCTTTCTTT
D gene: TRBD2; clone size: .; V gene: TRBV2; J gene: TRBJ2-5; CDR3 protein: CASSGLAVFF; CDR3 DNA: TGTGCCAGCAGTGGACTAGCGGTGTTCTTC
D gene: .; clone size: few; V gene: TRBV5-5; J gene: TRBJ2-1; CDR3 protein: CASSTRAGSYNEQFF; CDR3 DNA: TGTGCCAGCAGCACCCGGGCCGGCTCTTACAATGAGCAGTTCTTC
D gene: .; clone size: many; V gene: TRBV29-1; J gene: TRBJ2-7; CDR3 protein: CSVKTETYEQYF; CDR3 DNA: TGCAGCGTAAAGACAGAAACCTACGAGCAGTACTTC
D gene: .; clone size: few; V gene: TRBV4-3; J gene: TRBJ1-2; CDR3 protein: CASSQDREGYGYTF; CDR3 DNA: TGCGCCAGCAGCCAAGACAGGGAAGGCTATGGCTACACCTTC
D gene: TRBD2; clone size: .; V gene: TRBV13; J gene: TRBJ2-1; CDR3 protein: CANSTGTSGRNEQFF; CDR3 DNA: TGTGCCAACAGTACCGGGACTAGCGGGAGGAACGAGCAGTTCTTC
D gene: .; clone size: many; V gene: TRBV11-2; J gene: TRBJ2-2; CDR3 protein: CASSFKGTLNTGELFF; CDR3 DNA: TGTGCCAGCAGCTTCAAAGGGACCCTCAACACCGGGGAGCTGTTTTTT
D gene: TRBD2; clone size: .; V gene: TRBV7-2; J gene: TRBJ2-1; CDR3 protein: CASSLEYRLAGGDNEQFF; CDR3 DNA: TGTGCCAGCAGCTTAGAATATCGACTAGCGGGAGGGGACAATGAGCAGTTCTTC
D gene: .; clone size: few; V gene: TRBV5-1; J gene: TRBJ2-7; CDR3 protein: CASSLPGGGGSYEQYF; CDR3 DNA: TGCGCCAGCAGCCTACCCGGAGGGGGCGGATCCTACGAGCAGTACTTC
D gene: TRBD1; clone size: many; V gene: TRBV6-1; J gene: TRBJ1-1; CDR3 protein: CASTKTGVTEAFF; CDR3 DNA: TGTGCCAGCACCAAAACAGGGGTTACTGAAGCTTTCTTT
D gene: .; clone size: few; V gene: TRBV7-3; J gene: TRBJ1-1; CDR3 protein: CASSFTPDTEAFF; CDR3 DNA: TGTGCCAGCAGCTTCACCCCGGACACTGAAGCTTTCTTT
D gene: .; clone size: many; V gene: TRBV6-2/TRBV6-3; J gene: TRBJ2-7; CDR3 protein: CASSYPGRLNEQYF; CDR3 DNA: TGTGCCAGCAGTTACCCGGGACGACTTAACGAGCAGTACTTC
D gene: TRBD1; clone size: many; V gene: TRBV11-2; J gene: TRBJ2-3; CDR3 protein: CASSPNRGKDTQYF; CDR3 DNA: TGTGCCAGCAGCCCAAACAGGGGGAAGGATACGCAGTATTTT
D gene: .; clone size: many; V gene: TRBV29-1; J gene: TRBJ2-7; CDR3 protein: CSVVARGGQAAFEQYF; CDR3 DNA: TGCAGCGTTGTCGCCCGGGGGGGACAGGCGGCTTTCGAGCAGTACTTC
D gene: .; clone size: .; V gene: TRBV3-1; J gene: TRBJ1-1; CDR3 protein: CASSPRQSNTEAFF; CDR3 DNA: TGTGCCAGCAGCCCACGACAGTCGAACACTGAAGCTTTCTTT
D gene: TRBD1; clone size: many; V gene: TRBV19; J gene: TRBJ1-5; CDR3 protein: CASSLQGNLNQPQHF; CDR3 DNA: TGTGCCAGTAGTTTACAGGGGAATCTTAATCAGCCCCAGCATTTT
D gene: TRBD1; clone size: .; V gene: TRBV7-3; J gene: TRBJ1-1; CDR3 protein: CASSAQGGRMTMNTEAFF; CDR3 DNA: TGTGCCAGCAGCGCCCAGGGGGGACGGATGACTATGAACACTGAAGCTTTCTTT
D gene: .; clone size: many; V gene: TRBV2; J gene: TRBJ2-7; CDR3 protein: CASDLAASYEQYF; CDR3 DNA: TGTGCCAGTGATTTAGCGGCCTCCTACGAGCAGTACTTC